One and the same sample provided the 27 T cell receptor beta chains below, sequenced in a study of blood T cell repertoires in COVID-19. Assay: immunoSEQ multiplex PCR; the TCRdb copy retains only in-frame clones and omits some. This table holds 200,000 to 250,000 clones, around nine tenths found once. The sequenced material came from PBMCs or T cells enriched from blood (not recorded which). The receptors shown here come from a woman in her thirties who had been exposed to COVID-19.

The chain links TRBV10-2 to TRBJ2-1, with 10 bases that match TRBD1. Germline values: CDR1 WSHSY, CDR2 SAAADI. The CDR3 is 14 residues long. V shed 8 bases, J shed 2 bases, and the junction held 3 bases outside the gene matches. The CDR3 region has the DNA TGCGCCAGCCGGGACAGGGGCCCCTACAATGAGCAGTTCTTC. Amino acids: CASRDRGPYNEQFF.

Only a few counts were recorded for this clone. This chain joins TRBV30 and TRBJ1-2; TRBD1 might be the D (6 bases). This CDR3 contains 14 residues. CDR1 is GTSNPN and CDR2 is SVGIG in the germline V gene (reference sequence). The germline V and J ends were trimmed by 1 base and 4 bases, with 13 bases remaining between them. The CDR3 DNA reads TGTGCCTGGAGTGAGGGCAGGGGCTCCTATGGCTACACCTTC. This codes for CAWSEGRGSYGYTF.

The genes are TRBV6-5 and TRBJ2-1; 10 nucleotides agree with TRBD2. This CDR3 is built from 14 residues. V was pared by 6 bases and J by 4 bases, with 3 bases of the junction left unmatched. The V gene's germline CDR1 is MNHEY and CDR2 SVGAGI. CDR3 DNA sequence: TGTGCCAGCAGCCCGACTAGCGGGTACAATGAGCAGTTCTTC. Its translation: CASSPTSGYNEQFF.

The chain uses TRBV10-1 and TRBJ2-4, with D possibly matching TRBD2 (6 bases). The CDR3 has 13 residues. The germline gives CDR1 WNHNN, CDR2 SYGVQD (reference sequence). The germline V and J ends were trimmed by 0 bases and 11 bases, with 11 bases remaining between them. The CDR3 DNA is TGCGCCAGCAGTGAGTCTTACAGCGGGCTTCAGTACTTC. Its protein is CASSESYSGLQYF.

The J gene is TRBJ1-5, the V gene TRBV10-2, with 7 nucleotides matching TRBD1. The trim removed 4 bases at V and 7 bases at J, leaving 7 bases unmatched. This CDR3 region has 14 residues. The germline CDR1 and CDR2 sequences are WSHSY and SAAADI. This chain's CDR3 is CASSADRVGQPQHF. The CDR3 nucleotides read TGCGCCAGCAGTGCCGACAGGGTTGGACAGCCCCAGCATTTT.

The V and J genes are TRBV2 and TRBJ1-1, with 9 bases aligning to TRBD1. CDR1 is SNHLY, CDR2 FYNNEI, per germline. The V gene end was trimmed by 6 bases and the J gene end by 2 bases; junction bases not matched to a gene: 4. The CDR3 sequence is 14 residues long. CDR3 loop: CASRSDRGNTEAFF. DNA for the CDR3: TGTGCCAGCAGATCGGACAGGGGAAACACTGAAGCTTTCTTT.

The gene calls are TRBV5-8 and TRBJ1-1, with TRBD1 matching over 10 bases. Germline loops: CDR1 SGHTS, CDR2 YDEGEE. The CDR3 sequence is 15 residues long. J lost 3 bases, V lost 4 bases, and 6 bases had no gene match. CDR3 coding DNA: TGTGCCAGCAGCACCGGACAGGGGGGTTACACTGAAGCTTTCTTT. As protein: CASSTGQGGYTEAFF.

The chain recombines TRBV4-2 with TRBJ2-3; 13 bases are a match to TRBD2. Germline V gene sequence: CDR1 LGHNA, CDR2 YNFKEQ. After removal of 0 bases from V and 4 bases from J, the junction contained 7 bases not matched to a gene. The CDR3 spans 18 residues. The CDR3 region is CASSQDSGLAGLSDTQYF. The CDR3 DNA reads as TGTGCCAGCAGCCAAGATTCGGGACTAGCGGGATTATCAGATACGCAGTATTTT.

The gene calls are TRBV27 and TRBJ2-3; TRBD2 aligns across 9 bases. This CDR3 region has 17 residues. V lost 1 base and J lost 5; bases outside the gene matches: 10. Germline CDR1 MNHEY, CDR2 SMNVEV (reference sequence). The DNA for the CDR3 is TGTGCCAGCAGTTTATTTCCAGCGGGAGGACCATTAGATACGCAGTATTTT. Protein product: CASSLFPAGGPLDTQYF.

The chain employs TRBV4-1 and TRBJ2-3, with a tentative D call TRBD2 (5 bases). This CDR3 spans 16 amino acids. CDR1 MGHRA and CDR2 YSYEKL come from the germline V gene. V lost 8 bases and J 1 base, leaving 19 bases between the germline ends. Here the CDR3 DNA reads TGCGCCAGCGCCGGAGGTACGAGACCGGGCACAGATACGCAGTATTTT. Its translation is CASAGGTRPGTDTQYF.

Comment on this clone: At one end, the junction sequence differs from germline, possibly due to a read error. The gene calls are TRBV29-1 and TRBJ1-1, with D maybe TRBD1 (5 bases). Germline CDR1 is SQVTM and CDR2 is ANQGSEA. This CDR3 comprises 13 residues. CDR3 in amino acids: CSVEGPGETEAFF. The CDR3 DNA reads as TGCAGCGTAGAAGGACCGGGGGAAACTGAAGCTTTCTTT.

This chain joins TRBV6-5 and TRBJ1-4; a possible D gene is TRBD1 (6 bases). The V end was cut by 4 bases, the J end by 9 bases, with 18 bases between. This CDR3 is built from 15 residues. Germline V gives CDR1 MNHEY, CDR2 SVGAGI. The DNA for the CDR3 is TGTGCCAGCAGTTGGGACACTGAATCCCCGAAAAAACTGTTTTTT. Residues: CASSWDTESPKKLFF.

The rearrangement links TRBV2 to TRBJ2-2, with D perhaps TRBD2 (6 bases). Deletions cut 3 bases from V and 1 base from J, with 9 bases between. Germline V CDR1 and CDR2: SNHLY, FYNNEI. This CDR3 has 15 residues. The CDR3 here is CASSDMGGNTGELFF. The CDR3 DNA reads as TGTGCCAGCAGTGATATGGGGGGGAACACCGGGGAGCTGTTTTTT.

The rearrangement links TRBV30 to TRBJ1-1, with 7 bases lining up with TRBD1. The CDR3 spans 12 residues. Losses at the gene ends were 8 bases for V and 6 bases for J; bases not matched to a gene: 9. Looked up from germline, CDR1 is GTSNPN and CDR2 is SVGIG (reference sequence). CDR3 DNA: TGTGCCCGGATGCAGGGGGGAGCTGAAGCTTTCTTT. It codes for CARMQGGAEAFF.

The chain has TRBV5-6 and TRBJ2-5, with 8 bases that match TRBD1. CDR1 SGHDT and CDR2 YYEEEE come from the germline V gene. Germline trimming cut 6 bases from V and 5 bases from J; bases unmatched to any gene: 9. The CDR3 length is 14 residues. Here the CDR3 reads CASTSTGDRETQYF. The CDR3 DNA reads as TGTGCCAGCACCTCGACAGGGGATAGGGAGACCCAGTACTTC.

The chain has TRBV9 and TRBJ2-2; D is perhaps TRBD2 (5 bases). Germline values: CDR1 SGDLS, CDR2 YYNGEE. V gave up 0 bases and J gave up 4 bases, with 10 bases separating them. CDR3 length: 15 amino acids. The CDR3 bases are TGTGCCAGCAGCGTAGAGACTACCTCCACCGGGGAGCTGTTTTTT. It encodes CASSVETTSTGELFF.

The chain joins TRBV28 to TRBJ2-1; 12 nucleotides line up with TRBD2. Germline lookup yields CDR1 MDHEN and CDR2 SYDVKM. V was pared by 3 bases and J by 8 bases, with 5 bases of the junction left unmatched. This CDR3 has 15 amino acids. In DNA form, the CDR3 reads TGTGCCAGCAGTTTGACTAGCGGGAGAAGGGATGAGCAGTTCTTC. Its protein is CASSLTSGRRDEQFF.

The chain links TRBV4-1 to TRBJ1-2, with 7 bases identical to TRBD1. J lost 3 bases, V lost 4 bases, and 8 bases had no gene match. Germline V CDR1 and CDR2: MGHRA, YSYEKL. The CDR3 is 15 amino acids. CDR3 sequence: CASSPPGTAYYGYTF. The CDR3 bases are TGCGCCAGCAGCCCACCCGGGACAGCCTACTATGGCTACACCTTC.

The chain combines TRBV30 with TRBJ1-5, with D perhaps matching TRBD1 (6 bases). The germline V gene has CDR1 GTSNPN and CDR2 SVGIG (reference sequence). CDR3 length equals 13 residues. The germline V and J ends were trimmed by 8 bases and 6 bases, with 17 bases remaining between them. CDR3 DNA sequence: TGTGCCCGGTCCACAGGGTGGGGTCAGCCCCAGCATTTT. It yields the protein CARSTGWGQPQHF. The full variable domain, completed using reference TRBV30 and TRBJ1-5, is SQTIHQWPATLVQPVGSPLSLECTVEGTSNPNLYWYRQAAGRGLQLLFYSVGIGQISSEVPQNLSASRPQDRQFILSSKKLLLSDSGFYLCARSTGWGQPQHFGDGTRLSIL.

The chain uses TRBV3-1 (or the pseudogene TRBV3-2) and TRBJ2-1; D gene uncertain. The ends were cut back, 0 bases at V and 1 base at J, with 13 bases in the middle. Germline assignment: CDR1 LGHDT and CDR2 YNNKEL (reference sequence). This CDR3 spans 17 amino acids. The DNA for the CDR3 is TGTGCCAGCAGCCAAGATCGTCAAGGAGTTTCCTACAATGAGCAGTTCTTC. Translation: CASSQDRQGVSYNEQFF.

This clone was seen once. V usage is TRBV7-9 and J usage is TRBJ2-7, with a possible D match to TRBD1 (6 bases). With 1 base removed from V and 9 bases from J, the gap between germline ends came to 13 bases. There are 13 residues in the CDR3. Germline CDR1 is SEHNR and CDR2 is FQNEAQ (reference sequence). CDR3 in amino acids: CASSLDRVMGQYF. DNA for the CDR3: TGTGCCAGCAGCTTAGACAGGGTAATGGGGCAGTACTTC.

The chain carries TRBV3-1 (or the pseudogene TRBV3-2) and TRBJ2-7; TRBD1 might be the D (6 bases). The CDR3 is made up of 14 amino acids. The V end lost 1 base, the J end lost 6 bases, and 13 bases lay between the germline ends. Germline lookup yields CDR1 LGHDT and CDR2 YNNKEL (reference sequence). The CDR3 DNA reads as TGTGCCAGCAGCCAAGTACAGGGTCTGGGCGAGCAGTACTTC. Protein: CASSQVQGLGEQYF.

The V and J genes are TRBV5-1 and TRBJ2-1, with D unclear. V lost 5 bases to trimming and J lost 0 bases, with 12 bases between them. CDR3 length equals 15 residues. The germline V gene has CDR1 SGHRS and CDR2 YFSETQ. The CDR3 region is CASRSSESSYNEQFF. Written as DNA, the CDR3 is TGCGCCAGCAGGTCTTCGGAGAGCTCCTACAATGAGCAGTTCTTC.

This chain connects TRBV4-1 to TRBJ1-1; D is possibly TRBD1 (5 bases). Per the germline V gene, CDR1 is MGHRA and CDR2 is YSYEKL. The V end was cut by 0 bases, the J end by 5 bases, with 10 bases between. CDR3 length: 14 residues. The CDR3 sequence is CASSQDSRGTEAFF. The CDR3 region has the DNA TGCGCCAGCAGCCAAGATTCGCGGGGGACTGAAGCTTTCTTT.

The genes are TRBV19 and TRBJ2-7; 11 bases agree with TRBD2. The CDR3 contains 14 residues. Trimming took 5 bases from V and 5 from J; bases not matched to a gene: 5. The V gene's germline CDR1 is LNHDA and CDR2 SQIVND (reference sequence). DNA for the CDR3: TGTGCCAGTAGTCCTAGCGGGAGGTTCAACGAGCAGTACTTC. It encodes CASSPSGRFNEQYF. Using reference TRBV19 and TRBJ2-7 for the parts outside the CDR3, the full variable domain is DGGITQSPKYLFRKEGQNVTLSCEQNLNHDAMYWYRQDPGQGLRLIYYSQIVNDFQKGDIAEGYSVSREKKESFPLTVTSAQKNPTAFYLCASSPSGRFNEQYFGPGTRLTVT.

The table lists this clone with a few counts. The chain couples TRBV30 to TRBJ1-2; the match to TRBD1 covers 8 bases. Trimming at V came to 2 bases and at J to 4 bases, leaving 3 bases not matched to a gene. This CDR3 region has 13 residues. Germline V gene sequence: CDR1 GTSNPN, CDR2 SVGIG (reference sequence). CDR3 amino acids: CAWSLGTGYGYTF. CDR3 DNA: TGTGCCTGGAGTCTTGGGACAGGCTATGGCTACACCTTC.

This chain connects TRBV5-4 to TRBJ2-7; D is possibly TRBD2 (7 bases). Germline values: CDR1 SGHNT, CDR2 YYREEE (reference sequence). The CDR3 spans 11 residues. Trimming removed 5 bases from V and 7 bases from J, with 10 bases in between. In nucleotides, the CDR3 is TGTGCCAGCAGTGGGGGGGCAGAGCAGTACTTC. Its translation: CASSGGAEQYF.